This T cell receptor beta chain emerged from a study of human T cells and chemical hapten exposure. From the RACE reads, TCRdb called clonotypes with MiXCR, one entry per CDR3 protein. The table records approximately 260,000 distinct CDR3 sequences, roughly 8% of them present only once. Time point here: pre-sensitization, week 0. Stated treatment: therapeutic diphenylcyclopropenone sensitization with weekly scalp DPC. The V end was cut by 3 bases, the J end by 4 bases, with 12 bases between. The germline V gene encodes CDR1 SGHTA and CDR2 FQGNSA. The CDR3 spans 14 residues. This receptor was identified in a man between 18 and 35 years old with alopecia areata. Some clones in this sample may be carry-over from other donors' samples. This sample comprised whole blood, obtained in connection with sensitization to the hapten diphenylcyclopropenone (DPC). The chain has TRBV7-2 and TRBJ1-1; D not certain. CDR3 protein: CASSFGIGGTEAFF. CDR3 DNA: TGTGCCAGCAGCTTTGGTATCGGAGGCACTGAAGCTTTCTTT.